One and the same sample provided the 10 T cell receptor beta chains below, sequenced in a study of T cell responses to AZD1222 COVID-19 vaccine. Method: immunoSEQ multiplex PCR; TCRdb's copy keeps in-frame clones and lacks some. The repertoire holds 120,000 or so clones, with roughly 90% as singletons. The starting material was peripheral blood, obtained on day 0 of AZD1222 vaccination. The receptors come from an adult in good health.

The chain joins TRBV9 to TRBJ2-1; TRBD2 agrees at 9 bases. CDR3 length: 14 amino acids. Germline V CDR1 and CDR2: SGDLS, YYNGEE. V trimming: 6 bases; J trimming: 9 bases; junction bases outside the gene matches: 10. CDR3 sequence reads: CASNSGTSFGEQFF. CDR3 bases: TGTGCCAGCAACTCCGGGACTAGCTTCGGTGAGCAGTTCTTC.

The chain joins TRBV9 to TRBJ2-3; D is unclear. CDR1 and CDR2 from the germline V gene are SGDLS and YYNGEE. CDR3 length: 16 residues. V was clipped by 0 bases and J by 2 bases, with 13 bases between them. CDR3 in amino acids: CASSVVGQANTDTQYF. CDR3 in DNA: TGTGCCAGCAGCGTAGTTGGTCAGGCGAACACAGATACGCAGTATTTT.

The chain has TRBV6-2 or TRBV6-3 and TRBJ2-5; D gene unclear. V dropped 3 bases and J dropped 5 bases, with 13 bases sitting between them. From germline, CDR1 is MNHEY and CDR2 SVGEGT. The CDR3 is 14 amino acids. The CDR3 nucleotides are TGTGCCAGCAGTTATCGCCCCGATCCGGAGACCCAGTACTTC. This gives the protein CASSYRPDPETQYF.

The J gene is TRBJ2-2, the V gene TRBV13; 7 positions agree with TRBD1. CDR1 and CDR2 from the germline V gene are PRHDT and FYEKMQ (reference sequence). V gave up 6 bases and J gave up 1 base; unmatched junction bases: 2. The CDR3 consists of 14 residues. The CDR3: CASRWTGNTGELFF. Here the CDR3 DNA reads TGTGCCAGCAGATGGACAGGGAACACCGGGGAGCTGTTTTTT.

The V call is TRBV5-6, the J call TRBJ1-2; 8 nucleotides align to TRBD1. The germline CDR1 and CDR2 sequences are SGHDT and YYEEEE. The CDR3 contains 14 residues. J gave up 6 bases and V 5 bases, and 9 bases lay outside the gene matches. The CDR3 DNA is TGTGCCAGCAGACCGACAGGGGAGGGGGATGGCTACACCTTC. Residues: CASRPTGEGDGYTF.

The rearrangement joins TRBV29-1 to TRBJ2-1; TRBD1 or TRBD2 may be the D gene (5 bases each). The CDR3 contains 13 residues. Germline V gene sequence: CDR1 SQVTM, CDR2 ANQGSEA. Trimming cost V 4 bases and J 6 bases, with 13 bases left between them. CDR3 in amino acids: CSVVRAGSNEQFF. The CDR3 DNA follows: TGCAGCGTTGTTAGGGCAGGGAGCAATGAGCAGTTCTTC.

The chain joins TRBV2 to TRBJ2-3; 10 nucleotides match TRBD2. This CDR3 has 16 residues. The germline gives CDR1 SNHLY, CDR2 FYNNEI. The V segment lost 8 bases and the J segment 5 bases; nucleotides outside the gene matches: 13. The CDR3 protein is CASRGRLSGRVDTQYF. The CDR3 DNA reads as TGTGCCAGCCGTGGCCGTTTGAGCGGGAGGGTAGATACGCAGTATTTT. The variable domain in full, completed from reference TRBV2 and TRBJ2-3, reads EPEVTQTPSHQVTQMGQEVILRCVPISNHLYFYWYRQILGQKVEFLVSFYNNEISEKSEIFDDQFSVERPDGSNFTLKIRSTKLEDSAMYFCASRGRLSGRVDTQYFGPGTRLTVL.

V is TRBV28 and J is TRBJ1-5; TRBD1 agrees at 11 bases. CDR3 length: 17 amino acids. Germline V gene lookup returns CDR1 MDHEN and CDR2 SYDVKM. Unmatched junction bases numbered 7, after V lost 6 bases and J lost 0 bases. As DNA, the CDR3 is TGTGCCAGCAGATCCGGGACAGGGGGTCATAGCAATCAGCCCCAGCATTTT. This sequence encodes CASRSGTGGHSNQPQHF.

The chain is built from TRBV19 and TRBJ2-3, with 14 bases lining up with TRBD2. J was trimmed by 4 bases and V by 5 bases; bases with no gene match: 8. Germline V gene data show CDR1 as LNHDA and CDR2 as SQIVND (reference sequence). CDR3 length equals 17 residues. The CDR3 loop is CASSGGTSGSIADTQYF. The CDR3, as DNA: TGTGCCAGTAGTGGCGGGACTAGCGGGAGTATCGCAGATACGCAGTATTTT.

This clone was counted a few times. The chain links TRBV24-1 to TRBJ2-1, with 10 bases identical to TRBD1. Germline lookup yields CDR1 KGHDR and CDR2 SFDVKD. V lost 5 bases to trimming and J lost 2 bases; unmatched junction nucleotides: 2. CDR3 length: 15 residues. The CDR3 spells CATSAGTGAYNEQFF. The CDR3 DNA reads as TGTGCCACCAGTGCCGGGACAGGGGCCTACAATGAGCAGTTCTTC.